This T cell receptor (beta chain) was recovered during a study of blood T cell repertoires in COVID-19. Study background: COVID-19 samples from acute and convalescent phases originated in the United States, Italy and Spain. T cells, B-cell-depleted T cells, or PBMCs supplied cDNA or gDNA.

Method: immunoSEQ multiplex PCR; TCRdb's copy keeps in-frame clones and lacks some. The repertoire holds 150,000 to 200,000 clones, with around four fifths as singletons. Seattle's enrolled individuals joined amid active infection and were then monitored longitudinally. The length of the CDR3 is 14 residues. The V and J ends lost 10 bases and 0 bases respectively, with 11 bases between them. The germline V gene has CDR1 KGHDR and CDR2 SFDVKD. The chain employs TRBV24-1 and TRBJ2-2; no reliable D call. Sequenced material: peripheral blood. The source is a woman in her seventies with COVID-19, enrolled during active disease. CDR3: CATSELPNTGELFF. The CDR3, as DNA: TGTGCCACGTCGGAACTACCGAACACCGGGGAGCTGTTTTTT.